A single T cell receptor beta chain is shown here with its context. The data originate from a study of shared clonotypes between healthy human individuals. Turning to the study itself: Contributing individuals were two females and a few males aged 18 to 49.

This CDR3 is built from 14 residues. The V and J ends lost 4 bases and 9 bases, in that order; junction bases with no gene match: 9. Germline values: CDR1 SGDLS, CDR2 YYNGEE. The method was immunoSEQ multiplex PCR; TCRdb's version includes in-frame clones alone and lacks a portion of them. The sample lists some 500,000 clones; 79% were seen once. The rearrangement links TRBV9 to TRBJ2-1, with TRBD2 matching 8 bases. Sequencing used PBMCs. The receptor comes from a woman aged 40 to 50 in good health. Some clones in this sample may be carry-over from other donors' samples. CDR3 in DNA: TGTGCCAGCAGCCCTTGGACTAGCACAATTGAGCAGTTCTTC. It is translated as CASSPWTSTIEQFF.